This T cell receptor (beta chain) was recovered during a study of glioma-infiltrating T cells after dendritic cell vaccination. Overall study: Treatment, given 2003 to 2012, was autologous tumor lysate-pulsed dendritic cell vaccination. Autologous tumor lysate was loaded overnight onto monocyte-derived dendritic cells grown 6 to 7 days with IL-4 and GM-CSF.

On this clone itself: Its target is not known.

General study findings and limits: No direct clonality-survival link was found; a diverse polyclonal response may matter.

The germline gives CDR1 SGHAT, CDR2 FQNNGV. The CDR3 extends over 14 amino acids. V lost 1 base, J lost 2 bases, and 8 bases lay in between. The PCR used 60 V beta and 13 J beta primers. Sequencing used immunoSEQ multiplex PCR; TCRdb keeps in-frame clones, though not all of them. The sample lists about 64,000 clones, 82% occurring once. The chain employs TRBV11-2 and TRBJ2-5; D ambiguous. The specimen was blood, collected before dendritic cell vaccination. The sequence derives from a human donor with glioblastoma. CDR3 coding DNA: TGTGCCAGCAGCTTAGGACGCGGACAAGAGACCCAGTACTTC. The encoded protein is CASSLGRGQETQYF.